This note documents a single TCR beta chain sequence. In the authors' workflow: Estimated nucleated cell counts came from reference gene primer amplification. Using immunoSEQ multiplex PCR, the repertoire was profiled, and TCRdb retains in-frame clones only, with some absent. Clone size and V and J calls were adopted from that table, with D and trimming inferred from the DNA. The sample lists fewer than 200,000 clones, under 85% seen once, with more than 3% in the top ten. The entry originates in a study of blood T cell repertoires in COVID-19. At the level of the study: Samples of COVID-19 (acute and convalescent) were obtained from the United States, Italy and Spain. The cDNA or gDNA used as material had been derived from T cells, B-cell-depleted T cells, or PBMCs.

V lost 3 bases to trimming and J lost 7 bases, with 12 bases between them. CDR1 is KGHSH, CDR2 LQKENI, per germline. The CDR3 has 13 residues. This chain links TRBV18 with TRBJ1-1; D is undetermined. Source material: peripheral blood. The clonotype comes from a woman older than 75 with acute or convalescent COVID-19. In DNA form, the CDR3 reads TGTGCCAGCTCACCGGGCGATGGGTATGAAGCTTTCTTT. It encodes CASSPGDGYEAFF. The entire variable domain, with the rest obtained from reference TRBV18 and TRBJ1-1, is as follows: NAGVMQNPRHLVRRRGQEARLRCSPMKGHSHVYWYRQLPEEGLKFMVYLQKENIIDESGMPKERFSAEFPKEGPSILRIQQVVRGDSAAYFCASSPGDGYEAFFGQGTRLTVV.